Below are 16 T cell receptor beta chains sequenced from a single sample in a study of blood T cell repertoires in COVID-19. Measured with immunoSEQ multiplex PCR; TCRdb has only the in-frame clones, and not every one. The sample consists of 90,000 to 95,000 clones, around 88% of them appearing once. The specimen sequenced was peripheral blood. The receptors stem from a woman between 70 and 85 years old with acute or convalescent COVID-19.

The chain recombines TRBV3-1 (or the pseudogene TRBV3-2) with TRBJ1-1; 12 bases line up with TRBD1. With V trimmed by 1 base and J by 4 bases, 4 bases remained unmatched. The CDR3 sequence is 16 residues long. Germline V gene data show CDR1 as LGHDT and CDR2 as YNNKEL (reference sequence). CDR3 nucleotide sequence: TGTGCCAGCAGCCAAGCCCGGGGACAGGGGGCCACTGAAGCTTTCTTT. Its protein product is CASSQARGQGATEAFF.

This clone appeared once. The V gene is TRBV27, the J gene TRBJ1-5, with TRBD1 identical over 7 bases. The germline V gene encodes CDR1 MNHEY and CDR2 SMNVEV (reference sequence). V lost 1 base to trimming and J lost 9 bases; unmatched junction nucleotides: 12. CDR3 size: 16 residues. The CDR3 sequence is CASSLYSTGDLGPQHF. CDR3 in DNA: TGTGCCAGCAGTTTATACTCCACAGGGGACCTGGGGCCCCAGCATTTT.

For the CDR3, the DNA is TGCGCCAGCAGCATAGCTAGCTCCGAGCCCTACGAGCAGTACTTC. Residues: CASSIASSEPYEQYF. This sequence joins TRBV5-1 and TRBJ2-7; TRBD2 might be the D (5 bases). V lost 4 bases, J lost 2 bases, and 16 bases lay in between. CDR1 and CDR2 from the germline V gene are SGHRS and YFSETQ. The CDR3 covers 15 residues.

The chain employs TRBV6-5 and TRBJ2-3; TRBD2 is a possible D gene (5 bases). Trimming took 6 bases from V and 4 from J, leaving 11 bases between them. The germline V gene has CDR1 MNHEY and CDR2 SVGAGI. This CDR3 has 13 amino acids. The CDR3: CASRASIADTQYF. The CDR3 DNA is TGTGCCAGCAGGGCTAGCATCGCAGATACGCAGTATTTT.

This clone occurred once. The V and J genes are TRBV7-9 and TRBJ2-2, with a possible D match to TRBD2 (6 bases). Trimming pared 4 bases from V and 5 bases from J, leaving 20 bases between. The CDR3 sequence is 17 residues long. CDR1 SEHNR and CDR2 FQNEAQ come from the germline V gene (reference sequence). In DNA form, the CDR3 reads TGTGCCAGCAGCTCTCAGGGAAACAGGCGGGGAACCGGGGAGCTGTTTTTT. It translates to CASSSQGNRRGTGELFF. Full variable domain (remainder filled in from reference TRBV7-9 and TRBJ2-2): DTGVSQNPRHKITKRGQNVTFRCDPISEHNRLYWYRQTLGQGPEFLTYFQNEAQLEKSRLLSDRFSAERPKGSFSTLEIQRTEQGDSAMYLCASSSQGNRRGTGELFFGEGSRLTVL.

This chain connects TRBV28 to TRBJ1-2; 7 bases match TRBD1. The germline CDR1 and CDR2 sequences are MDHEN and SYDVKM. Unmatched junction bases numbered 6, after V lost 4 bases and J lost 4 bases. The CDR3 is 14 residues long. The DNA for the CDR3 is TGTGCCAGCAGTTCAGAAACAGGGGTCTATGGCTACACCTTC. Its translation is CASSSETGVYGYTF.

The chain has TRBV11-3 and TRBJ2-5; D remains unclear. The CDR3 spans 12 residues. V was clipped by 4 bases and J by 3 bases, with 6 bases between them. Per the germline V gene, CDR1 is SGHNT and CDR2 is YENEEA. CDR3 sequence: CASSSSEETQYF. Here the CDR3 DNA reads TGTGCCAGCAGCTCGTCCGAAGAGACCCAGTACTTC.

The chain combines TRBV7-6 with TRBJ2-2; 14 bases align to TRBD2. V lost 5 bases and J lost 6; bases outside the gene matches: 2. CDR1 is SGHVS and CDR2 is FNYEAQ in the germline V gene. The CDR3 runs 15 residues. The CDR3 nucleotides read TGTGCCAGCAGCGGGACTAGCGGGAGATCCGGGGAGCTGTTTTTT. This translates into CASSGTSGRSGELFF. Together with reference TRBV7-6 and TRBJ2-2, the CDR3 gives the full variable domain: GAGVSQSPRYKVTKRGQDVALRCDPISGHVSLYWYRQALGQGPEFLTYFNYEAQQDKSGLPNDRFSAERPEGSISTLTIQRTEQRDSAMYRCASSGTSGRSGELFFGEGSRLTVL.

The rearrangement uses TRBV29-1 and TRBJ2-1; 8 bases line up with TRBD2. The CDR3 is 12 residues long. Germline loops: CDR1 SQVTM, CDR2 ANQGSEA. V lost 3 bases and J lost 9; bases outside the gene matches: 4. CDR3 sequence reads: CSVDAGGPEQFF. In DNA, the CDR3 is TGCAGCGTTGACGCGGGGGGCCCTGAGCAGTTCTTC.

This clone was detected once. The chain recombines TRBV24-1 with TRBJ2-1; 7 bases fit TRBD1. Germline assignment: CDR1 KGHDR and CDR2 SFDVKD. The J segment lost 8 bases and the V segment lost 8 bases, leaving 14 bases of the junction unmatched. The CDR3 is 15 amino acids. Here the CDR3 DNA reads TGTGCCACCACCTCCGGGACAGCAGCCTCGGATGAGCAGTTCTTC. Translated: CATTSGTAASDEQFF.

The CDR3 spells CASSDLSRGLGQPQHF. CDR3 bases: TGTGCCAGCAGTGATTTATCCAGGGGGCTCGGTCAGCCCCAGCATTTT. V and J are TRBV6-1 and TRBJ1-5, with 8 bases matching TRBD1. Looked up from germline, CDR1 is MNHNS and CDR2 is SASEGT. The junction had 10 bases not matched to a gene; V was cut back by 3 bases and J by 6 bases. The CDR3 extends over 16 amino acids.

The V gene is TRBV7-9, the J gene TRBJ2-3, with 9 bases matching TRBD2. J gave up 5 bases and V 1 base, and 4 bases lay outside the gene matches. CDR3 length equals 15 residues. Germline values: CDR1 SEHNR, CDR2 FQNEAQ (reference sequence). CDR3 sequence (DNA): TGTGCCAGCAGCTTAGTGGCGGGAGGGGAAGATACGCAGTATTTT. This sequence encodes CASSLVAGGEDTQYF. The entire variable domain, with the rest obtained from reference TRBV7-9 and TRBJ2-3, is as follows: DTGVSQNPRHKITKRGQNVTFRCDPISEHNRLYWYRQTLGQGPEFLTYFQNEAQLEKSRLLSDRFSAERPKGSFSTLEIQRTEQGDSAMYLCASSLVAGGEDTQYFGPGTRLTVL.

This clone was seen only a few times. The CDR3 reads CASSEREFQPQHF. The CDR3 DNA reads TGTGCCAGCAGTGAAAGGGAGTTCCAGCCCCAGCATTTT. This rearrangement joins TRBV2 to TRBJ1-5; D remains ambiguous. This CDR3 is built from 13 residues. Germline assignment: CDR1 SNHLY and CDR2 FYNNEI. V was cut by 2 bases and J by 7 bases, with 9 bases left in between. The full variable domain, in which reference TRBV2 and TRBJ1-5 provide the parts outside the CDR3, is EPEVTQTPSHQVTQMGQEVILRCVPISNHLYFYWYRQILGQKVEFLVSFYNNEISEKSEIFDDQFSVERPDGSNFTLKIRSTKLEDSAMYFCASSEREFQPQHFGDGTRLSIL.

This chain uses TRBV10-1 with TRBJ1-1; perhaps TRBD1 as D (6 bases). CDR1 is WNHNN and CDR2 is SYGVQD in the germline V gene (reference sequence). The V and J ends lost 0 bases and 4 bases respectively, with 9 bases between them. The CDR3 runs to 14 residues. The CDR3, as DNA: TGCGCCAGCAGTGAGTCGCAGGGGCCCACTGAAGCTTTCTTT. Protein product: CASSESQGPTEAFF.

This chain links TRBV19 with TRBJ2-7; possible D gene TRBD1, 5 bases. V was trimmed by 1 base and J by 2 bases, leaving 12 bases between them. Germline V gives CDR1 LNHDA, CDR2 SQIVND (reference sequence). CDR3 length equals 15 residues. This CDR3 is CASSIAADRPYEQYF. Written as DNA, the CDR3 is TGTGCCAGTAGTATAGCCGCCGACAGACCCTACGAGCAGTACTTC.

This chain uses TRBV28 with TRBJ2-7; no clear D. V lost 6 bases to trimming and J lost 3 bases, with 9 bases between them. Germline V CDR1 and CDR2: MDHEN, SYDVKM. This CDR3 is built from 12 residues. DNA for the CDR3: TGTGCCAGCAGCGAAGACAACTACGAGCAGTACTTC. Protein: CASSEDNYEQYF. Full variable domain (missing parts from reference TRBV28 and TRBJ2-7): DVKVTQSSRYLVKRTGEKVFLECVQDMDHENMFWYRQDPGLGLRLIYFSYDVKMKEKGDIPEGYSVSREKKERFSLILESASTNQTSMYLCASSEDNYEQYFGPGTRLTVT.